This T cell receptor beta chain was sequenced in a study of a mutant IDH1 vaccine in newly diagnosed glioma. At the level of the study: Vaccine administration was initiated 4-6 weeks following radiotherapy alone, or with temozolomide cycles. Treated patients had a mean age of about 40 years and an approximately 62% male, about 38% female split.

V gave up 2 bases and J gave up 7 bases, with 8 bases separating them. This CDR3 spans 13 amino acids. Germline V gives CDR1 MNHEY, CDR2 SVGAGI. This clone is a singleton in its sample. Its antigen is as yet unknown. Sample time point: week 23, last vaccination. Doses comprised 300 ug of mutant IDH1 20-mer peptide each, plus topical imiquimod. The donor cohort comprised cases of new WHO grade 3 or 4 IDH1-mutant, ATRX-lost astrocytoma. Assay: immunoSEQ multiplex PCR; the TCRdb copy retains only in-frame clones and omits some. This sample has approximately 30,000 clones, with approximately 80% found just once.

This TCR derives from a woman aged 25-40 years with glioma. Material: PBMCs, obtained from a glioma patient whose treatment included an IDH1 peptide vaccine. The V and J genes are TRBV6-5 and TRBJ2-2, with D hard to call. In nucleotides, the CDR3 is TGTGCCAGCAGTTACGGGGTCGGCGGGGAGCTGTTTTTT. Residues: CASSYGVGGELFF.